Each of the 2 T cell receptor beta chains below was sequenced from the same sample in a study of identical twins. MiXCR was run by TCRdb on the 5' RACE reads, yielding one entry per CDR3 protein. Here the sample spans about 190,000 distinct CDR3 sequences, about 16% being singletons. The data were also submitted as part of a second study, on T cells expressing NK-cell markers.

The sequencing sample was made of CD8+ T cells sorted from blood. The receptors derive from a young woman in good health.

This clonotype turned up a few times. The chain recombines TRBV5-6 with TRBJ2-1, with 14 bases that match TRBD2. V shed 3 bases, J shed 8 bases, and the junction held 4 bases outside the gene matches. The germline CDR1 and CDR2 sequences are SGHDT and YYEEEE. The CDR3 has 15 residues. The CDR3 loop reads CASSSGLAGAYEQFF. The CDR3, as DNA: TGTGCCAGCAGCTCGGGACTAGCGGGGGCCTATGAGCAGTTCTTC.

This clonotype was observed a few times. The chain employs TRBV7-9 and TRBJ1-2; D is unresolved. The germline gives CDR1 SEHNR, CDR2 FQNEAQ (reference sequence). Trimming shortened V by 1 base and J by 8 bases, and 8 bases separated the two germline ends. The CDR3 is 12 amino acids. CDR3 amino acids: CASSLGAEGYTF. The CDR3 DNA sequence: TGTGCCAGCAGCTTAGGGGCGGAAGGCTACACCTTC.